A single sample is the source of the 10 T cell receptor beta chains below, sequenced in a study of T cell responses to AZD1222 COVID-19 vaccine. Data came from immunoSEQ multiplex PCR; TCRdb stores just in-frame clones and leaves some out. Seen here are 100,000 to 150,000 clones, 85% to 90% observed once, and the top ten hold 25% to 30%. Source: peripheral blood, taken on day 0 of AZD1222 vaccination. All receptors derive from an adult in good health.

J is TRBJ1-6 and V is TRBV5-4; 9 nucleotides line up with TRBD1. Trimming removed 4 bases from V and 7 bases from J; junction bases left unmatched: 6. Germline V lookup: CDR1 SGHNT, CDR2 YYREEE (reference sequence). CDR3 length: 15 residues. The CDR3 sequence is CASSPRDRVNSPLHF. The DNA of the CDR3 is TGTGCCAGCAGCCCCCGGGACAGGGTGAATTCACCCCTCCACTTT. The entire variable domain, with the rest obtained from reference TRBV5-4 and TRBJ1-6, is as follows: ETGVTQSPTHLIKTRGQQVTLRCSSQSGHNTVSWYQQALGQGPQFIFQYYREEENGRGNFPPRFSGLQFPNYSSELNVNALELDDSALYLCASSPRDRVNSPLHFGNGTRLTVT.

The chain couples TRBV5-4 to TRBJ2-6; D uncertain. This CDR3 region has 15 residues. V dropped 0 bases and J dropped 3 bases, with 7 bases sitting between them. Germline loops: CDR1 SGHNT, CDR2 YYREEE (reference sequence). CDR3 region: CASSLDRVGANVLTF. The CDR3 DNA reads as TGTGCCAGCAGCTTGGATAGGGTTGGGGCCAACGTCCTGACTTTC.

This chain connects TRBV19 to TRBJ1-1; D is unresolved. Germline assignment: CDR1 LNHDA and CDR2 SQIVND (reference sequence). V lost 3 bases and J lost 1, with 3 bases in between. The length of the CDR3 is 12 residues. The CDR3 coding sequence is TGTGCCAGTAGTATGGCGAACACTGAAGCTTTCTTT. Protein: CASSMANTEAFF. The full variable domain, in which reference TRBV19 and TRBJ1-1 provide the parts outside the CDR3, is DGGITQSPKYLFRKEGQNVTLSCEQNLNHDAMYWYRQDPGQGLRLIYYSQIVNDFQKGDIAEGYSVSREKKESFPLTVTSAQKNPTAFYLCASSMANTEAFFGQGTRLTVV.

The rearrangement uses TRBV6-5 and TRBJ2-3; 7 bases align to TRBD1. With 4 bases clipped from V and 6 bases from J, the junction kept 7 bases outside the gene matches. Germline assignment: CDR1 MNHEY and CDR2 SVGAGI. This CDR3 region has 14 residues. CDR3 region: CASSSGTEVDTQYF. CDR3 bases: TGTGCCAGCAGTTCCGGGACAGAGGTCGATACGCAGTATTTT.

The V gene is TRBV24-1, the J gene TRBJ2-5; D not certain. Per the germline V gene, CDR1 is KGHDR and CDR2 is SFDVKD. Trimming pared 4 bases from V and 2 bases from J, leaving 10 bases between. The CDR3 contains 14 residues. In DNA form, the CDR3 reads TGTGCCACCAGTGACCTAACTGCGCAAGAGACCCAGTACTTC. As protein: CATSDLTAQETQYF.

The chain is built from TRBV7-6 and TRBJ1-1, with 9 bases lining up with TRBD1. Per germline, CDR1 SGHVS and CDR2 FNYEAQ. This CDR3 region has 15 residues. With 2 bases clipped from V and 4 bases from J, the junction kept 5 bases outside the gene matches. The CDR3 nucleotides are TGTGCCAGCAGCTTACAACAGGGGGCACGCACTGAAGCTTTCTTT. Translating it yields CASSLQQGARTEAFF.

The rearrangement links TRBV19 to TRBJ1-6, with TRBD1 matching over 8 bases. Trimming cost V 4 bases and J 7 bases; bases outside gene matches: 9. The CDR3 runs 16 residues. Germline V gene data show CDR1 as LNHDA and CDR2 as SQIVND (reference sequence). DNA for the CDR3: TGTGCCAGTAGTAACGGACAGGGTTTGGGCAATTCACCCCTCCACTTT. Its protein product is CASSNGQGLGNSPLHF.

The genes are TRBV27 and TRBJ1-1; a weak D match, TRBD1 (6 bases). CDR1 and CDR2 from the germline V gene are MNHEY and SMNVEV (reference sequence). The CDR3 contains 17 residues. V was pared by 1 base and J by 0 bases, with 15 bases between. As DNA, the CDR3 is TGTGCCAGCAGTTTATTCCCCACAGGGTTGATGAACACTGAAGCTTTCTTT. It specifies CASSLFPTGLMNTEAFF.

The chain employs TRBV7-9 and TRBJ1-1; weak D call: TRBD1 (5 bases). The CDR3 has 15 amino acids. The germline CDR1 and CDR2 sequences are SEHNR and FQNEAQ (reference sequence). Trimming left V 5 bases short and J 3 bases short, with 16 bases between. This chain's CDR3 is CASSPPGLGDTEAFF. In DNA, the CDR3 is TGTGCCAGCAGCCCACCGGGACTAGGAGACACTGAAGCTTTCTTT.

As DNA, the CDR3 is TGCGCCAGCCCTACATCGGGACAGGGGGCCAACGAGCAGTACTTC. The encoded protein is CASPTSGQGANEQYF. The rearrangement links TRBV10-1 to TRBJ2-7; 12 nucleotides align to TRBD1. CDR1 is WNHNN, CDR2 SYGVQD, per germline (reference sequence). V lost 8 bases and J lost 5; bases outside the gene matches: 10. CDR3 length: 15 residues.